These 4 T cell receptor beta chains share one sample of origin, sequenced in a study of T-cell reconstitution after alpha-beta-depleted transplantation in children (dated by TCRdb to 2016 to 2017). Library creation used PCR. The listed sequencing device is Illumina HiSeq 2500. Molecular barcoding was employed in the preparation of TCR libraries, with unique molecular identifiers being used to normalize TCRbeta repertoire quantification. In-frame beta chains were kept once TCRdb had trimmed the public reads at Q25 with fastp and called clones with MiXCR. Identical CDR3 proteins give one entry, which carries the most common genes and DNA. Within this sample are roughly 220,000 distinct CDR3 sequences, with around 7.7% of them counted one time only. The top ten constitute 35% of the sample. In the paper's terms, the treatment or condition label means: allogeneic hematopoietic cell transplantation with graft depleted of TCRalphabeta T cells and CD19 B cells.

Sequences were derived from PBMCs, mostly from graft donor cells, sampled 360 days after TCRalphabeta/CD19-depleted stem cell transplant. The receptors were gathered from a male patient between 2 and 10 years old who had a stem cell transplant for acute myeloid leukemia, so the T cells may come from the graft donor.

Of note for this clonotype: Compared with germline, one end of the junction differs, possibly owing to a read error. This chain links TRBV18 with TRBJ1-5, with D possibly matching TRBD1 (6 bases). Germline V CDR1 and CDR2: KGHSH, LQKENI. This CDR3 is built from 14 residues. The CDR3 loop reads CASSPWGGDQPQHF. The CDR3 DNA sequence: TGCGCCAGCTCACCTTGGGGGGGCGATCAGCCCCAGCATTTT.

The rearrangement links TRBV7-8 to TRBJ1-1; D is undetermined. There are 18 residues in the CDR3. V dropped 1 base and J dropped 0 bases, with 18 bases sitting between them. Germline V lookup: CDR1 SGHVS, CDR2 FQNEAQ. In DNA form, the CDR3 reads TGTGCCAGCAGCTTAGTAGGCAGCTCATCAATGATGAACACTGAAGCTTTCTTT. Translating gives CASSLVGSSSMMNTEAFF.

Points on this clonotype: This sequence may be a read error, since a much larger clone differs from it by one base. The rearrangement links TRBV20-1 to TRBJ2-2, with 8 bases aligning to TRBD1. CDR1 is DFQATT and CDR2 is SNEGSKA in the germline V gene (reference sequence). The ends lost 6 bases at V and 1 base at J; junction bases unmatched: 4. This CDR3 spans 14 amino acids. The CDR3 nucleotides are TGCAGTGCCTTGACAGGGGTGAACACCGGGGAGCTGTTTTTT. The encoded protein is CSALTGVNTGELFF.

This clonotype appeared a few times. V gene TRBV29-1 combines with J gene TRBJ2-1, with 13 nucleotides matching TRBD2. Germline CDR1 reads SQVTM; CDR2 reads ANQGSEA. After removal of 4 bases from V and 0 bases from J, the junction contained 6 bases not matched to a gene. CDR3 length: 17 residues. CDR3 sequence: CSVGVLAGGHSYNEQFF. The CDR3 nucleotides are TGCAGCGTTGGCGTACTAGCGGGAGGGCACTCCTACAATGAGCAGTTCTTC.